A selection of T cell receptor beta chains follows, all from one sample in a study of blood T cell repertoires in COVID-19. Only in-frame clones appear in the TCRdb table, and some are missing; sequencing was by immunoSEQ multiplex PCR. The sample gives 55,000 to 75,000 clones, just over 85% of which show up once; 3.2% is in the top ten. Sequenced material: peripheral blood. The receptors were sampled from a man aged 50 to 60 with active COVID-19. Both conserved end residues are part of each CDR3. Each record gives: clone size, J gene, D gene, CDR3 length, V gene, CDR3 protein, CDR3 DNA. D genes are given only for firm matches. Size is stated for part of the rows, as once, few or many counts, or as a class when the clone is expanded.

medium-sized	TRBJ2-7	TRBD1	16	TRBV6-6	CASSYPRGQGSYEQYF	TGTGCCAGCAGTTACCCCAGGGGACAGGGTTCCTACGAGCAGTACTTC
-	TRBJ2-1	TRBD2	13	TRBV10-3	CAIRSGAYNEQFF	TGTGCCATCAGAAGCGGGGCCTACAATGAGCAGTTCTTC
-	TRBJ2-5	-	17	TRBV7-3	CARPRLATQAFQETQYF	TGTGCCAGACCCCGACTGGCAACCCAAGCTTTCCAAGAGACCCAGTACTTC
-	TRBJ2-3	-	19	TRBV7-2	CASSLGSQGFSSSTDTQYF	TGTGCCAGCAGCTTAGGGTCTCAGGGTTTCTCATCTAGCACAGATACGCAGTATTTT
few	TRBJ1-2	-	13	TRBV5-1	CASSTYTGTGYTF	TGCGCCAGCAGCACCTACACAGGGACTGGCTACACCTTC
-	TRBJ2-7	-	16	TRBV5-8	CASSPGQWGGSYEQYF	TGTGCCAGCAGCCCTGGACAGTGGGGGGGCTCCTACGAGCAGTACTTC
-	TRBJ2-7	-	11	TRBV29-1	CSVFSERRQYF	TGCAGCGTTTTTTCGGAACGGAGGCAGTACTTC
-	TRBJ2-3	TRBD2	16	TRBV30	CAWSGLAGVATDTQYF	TGTGCCTGGAGTGGACTAGCGGGAGTCGCCACAGATACGCAGTATTTT
-	TRBJ1-5	-	13	TRBV27	CASSSSYNQPQHF	TGTGCCAGCAGTTCCTCCTACAATCAGCCCCAGCATTTT
once	TRBJ1-1	-	18	TRBV6-4	CASSEVPAQGSMNTEAFF	TGTGCCAGCAGTGAAGTCCCCGCACAAGGGAGCATGAACACTGAAGCTTTCTTT
-	TRBJ2-2	-	15	TRBV27	CASWPAGDNTGELFF	TGTGCCAGCTGGCCAGCGGGTGATAACACCGGGGAGCTGTTTTTT
-	TRBJ2-7	TRBD1	12	TRBV28	CTTGTGGYEQYF	TGCACTACCGGGACAGGAGGCTACGAGCAGTACTTC
-	TRBJ1-5	-	12	TRBV7-9	CASRPMNDIQHF	TGTGCCAGCAGGCCTATGAACGACATACAGCATTTT
-	TRBJ2-5	-	13	TRBV11-2	CASNRVWGETQYF	TGTGCCAGCAACAGGGTCTGGGGAGAGACCCAGTACTTC
-	TRBJ2-2	-	15	TRBV27	CASSLSRVNTGELFF	TGTGCCAGCAGTTTATCCCGGGTGAACACCGGGGAGCTGTTTTTT
-	TRBJ2-3	TRBD2	15	TRBV29-1	CSVEGRAGSGDTQYF	TGCAGCGTTGAGGGGCGAGCGGGGTCGGGAGATACGCAGTATTTT
-	TRBJ2-1	-	15	TRBV5-1	CASSLGAGGFNEQFF	TGCGCCAGCAGCTTAGGGGCAGGTGGTTTCAATGAGCAGTTCTTC
-	TRBJ1-5	-	14	TRBV6-4	CASSVAGGGQPQHF	TGTGCCAGCAGTGTAGCAGGCGGAGGGCAGCCCCAGCATTTT
once	TRBJ2-1	-	15	TRBV5-4	CASSLRAGPYNEQFF	TGTGCCAGCAGCTTGCGGGCGGGACCATACAATGAGCAGTTCTTC
-	TRBJ2-3	-	10	TRBV29-1	CSSRTDTQYF	TGCAGCTCTAGAACAGATACGCAGTATTTT
-	TRBJ1-5	-	15	TRBV28	CASSPTGNSNQPQHF	TGTGCCAGCAGCCCCACAGGTAATAGCAATCAGCCCCAGCATTTT
-	TRBJ2-2	TRBD2	16	TRBV9	CASSVGAGGPGGELFF	TGTGCCAGCAGCGTAGGAGCGGGGGGTCCCGGCGGGGAGCTGTTTTTT
-	TRBJ2-2	TRBD2	16	TRBV7-7	CASSPSGGADTGELFF	TGTGCTAGCAGCCCTAGCGGGGGGGCGGACACCGGGGAGCTGTTTTTT
-	TRBJ2-7	-	13	TRBV7-3	CASSLEQGGEQYF	TGTGCCAGCAGCTTAGAACAGGGTGGGGAGCAGTACTTC
-	TRBJ2-7	TRBD2	15	TRBV7-2	CASSSRAGGLYEQYF	TGTGCCAGCAGCTCTCGAGCGGGAGGGTTATACGAGCAGTACTTC
-	TRBJ2-1	-	13	TRBV11-2	CASSPGSNNEQFF	TGTGCCAGCAGCCCAGGCTCTAACAATGAGCAGTTCTTC
-	TRBJ2-3	-	14	TRBV7-9	CASSRRQGTDTQYF	TGTGCCAGCAGCCGCCGGCAGGGCACAGATACGCAGTATTTT
-	TRBJ1-1	-	15	TRBV27	CASSLDRRGDTEAFF	TGTGCCAGCAGTTTAGACAGGAGAGGGGACACTGAAGCTTTCTTT
-	TRBJ2-1	-	11	TRBV20-1	CARGSYNEQFF	TGCGCCCGGGGGTCCTACAATGAGCAGTTCTTC
-	TRBJ2-7	TRBD2	14	TRBV14	CASSPAGGGYEQYF	TGTGCCAGCAGCCCCGCCGGGGGAGGGTACGAGCAGTACTTC
-	TRBJ1-5	-	13	TRBV7-8	CASSYGRDQPQHF	TGTGCCAGCAGCTACGGCAGGGATCAGCCCCAGCATTTT
-	TRBJ2-7	TRBD1	13	TRBV6-5	CASRDRVSYEQYF	TGTGCCAGCAGAGACAGGGTCTCCTACGAGCAGTACTTC
-	TRBJ2-5	-	15	TRBV27	CASSPARDTEETQYF	TGTGCCAGCAGCCCCGCCCGGGACACCGAAGAGACCCAGTACTTC
-	TRBJ2-1	-	17	TRBV10-1	CASSGRVGAGSYNEQFF	TGCGCCAGCAGTGGAAGGGTGGGCGCGGGGTCCTACAATGAGCAGTTCTTC
-	TRBJ2-1	-	13	TRBV4-3	CASSRLKQGNQFF	TGCGCCAGCAGCCGCTTGAAACAGGGAAATCAGTTCTTC